Many counts were recorded for the clone carrying this T cell receptor (beta chain). These data originate in a study of regulatory T cells in long-lasting Graves disease. The V end lost 2 bases, the J end lost 4 bases, and 14 bases lay between the germline ends. The CDR3 covers 14 residues. The germline V gene has CDR1 GTSNPN and CDR2 SVGIG (reference sequence). The time point is: persistent/refractory GD, antithyroid drugs over 5 years with positive TRAb. PBMC RNA served as the TCR library source. Sequencing libraries for TCR beta were prepared with iRepertoire HTBI primers and Arm-PCR of CDR3 regions. TCRdb re-called the multiplex PCR reads through MiXCR, storing one row per CDR3 protein. The sample lists hundreds of thousands of distinct CDR3 sequences; roughly 20% were seen once.

This material consisted of peripheral blood mononuclear cells (PBMCs), taken when the disease was refractory, from a patient treated with antithyroid drugs. This TCR was recovered from a female donor with Graves disease. This rearrangement joins TRBV30 to TRBJ1-1; D may be TRBD1 (6 bases). The CDR3 reads CAWSIGGRGTEAFF. CDR3 in DNA: TGTGCCTGGAGTATTGGGGGGCGCGGCACTGAAGCTTTCTTT.